This T cell receptor (beta chain) was identified in a study of cytomegalovirus exposure and HLA in healthy donors. Overall study findings and caveats: Beyond CMV serostatus, there was no information to go on about immune exposure.

Per the germline V gene, CDR1 is SSHAT and CDR2 is FNYEAQ (reference sequence). There are 16 residues in the CDR3. The PCR employed 60 Vbeta primers together with 13 Jbeta primers. Using immunoSEQ multiplex PCR, the repertoire was profiled, and TCRdb retains in-frame clones only, with some absent. This table holds over 95,000 clones, approximately 80% found once. In the case of this clone: Its antigen is unidentified. At one end the junction does not follow the germline gene, possibly because of a read error.

The genes are TRBV7-7 and TRBJ2-2, with a tentative D call TRBD2 (5 bases). The clonotype was recovered from a female donor in good health and CMV-seronegative. The sequenced sample consisted of PBMCs. CDR3 sequence (DNA): TGTGCTAGCAGCTTAGATGAGGGCCCTGGCACCGGGGAGCTGTTTTTT. Amino acids: CASSLDEGPGTGELFF.